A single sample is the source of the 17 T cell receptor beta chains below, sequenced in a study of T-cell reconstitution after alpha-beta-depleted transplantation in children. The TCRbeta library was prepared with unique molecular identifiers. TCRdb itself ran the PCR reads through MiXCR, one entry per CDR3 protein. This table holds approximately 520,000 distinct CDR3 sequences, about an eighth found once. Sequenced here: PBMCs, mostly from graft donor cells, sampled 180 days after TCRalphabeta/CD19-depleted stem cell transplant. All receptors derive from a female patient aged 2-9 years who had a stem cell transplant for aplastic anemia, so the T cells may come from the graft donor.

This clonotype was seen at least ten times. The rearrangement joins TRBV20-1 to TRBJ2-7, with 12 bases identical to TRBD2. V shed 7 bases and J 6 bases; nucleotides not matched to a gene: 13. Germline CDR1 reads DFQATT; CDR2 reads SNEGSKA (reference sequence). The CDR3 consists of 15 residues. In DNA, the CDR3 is TGCAGTGGTACCACTAGCGGGAGGATTTCCAGCGAGCAGTACTTC. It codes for CSGTTSGRISSEQYF.

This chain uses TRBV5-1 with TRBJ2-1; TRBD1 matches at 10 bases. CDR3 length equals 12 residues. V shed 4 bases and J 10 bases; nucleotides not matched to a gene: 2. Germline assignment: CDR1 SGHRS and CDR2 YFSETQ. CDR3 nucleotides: TGCGCCAGCAGCCCGGACAGGGGGGAGCAGTTCTTC. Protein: CASSPDRGEQFF.

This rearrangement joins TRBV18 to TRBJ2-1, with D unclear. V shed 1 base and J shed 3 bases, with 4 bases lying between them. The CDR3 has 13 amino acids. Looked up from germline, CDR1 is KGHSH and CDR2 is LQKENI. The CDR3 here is CASSPQGYNEQFF. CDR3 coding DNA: TGTGCCAGCTCACCACAGGGCTACAATGAGCAGTTCTTC.

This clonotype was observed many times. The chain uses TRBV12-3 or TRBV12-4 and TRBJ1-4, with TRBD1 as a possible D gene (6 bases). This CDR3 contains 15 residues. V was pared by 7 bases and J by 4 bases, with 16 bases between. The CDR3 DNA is TGTGCCAGCACTTCCCCCGGGACACTTAATGAAAAACTGTTTTTT. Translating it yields CASTSPGTLNEKLFF.

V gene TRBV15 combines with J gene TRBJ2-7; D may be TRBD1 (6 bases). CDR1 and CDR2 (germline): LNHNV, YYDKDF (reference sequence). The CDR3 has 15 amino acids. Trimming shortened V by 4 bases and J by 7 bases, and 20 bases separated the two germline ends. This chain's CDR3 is CATSTGKDSLREQYF. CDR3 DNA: TGTGCCACCAGCACCGGGAAGGACAGTCTGAGGGAGCAGTACTTC.

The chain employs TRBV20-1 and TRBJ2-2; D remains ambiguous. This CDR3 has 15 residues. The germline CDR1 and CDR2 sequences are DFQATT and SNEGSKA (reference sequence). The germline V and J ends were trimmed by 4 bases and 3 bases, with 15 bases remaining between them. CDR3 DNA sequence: TGCAGTGCTATCCCCCGGTCAGCGTACACCGGGGAGCTGTTTTTT. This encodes CSAIPRSAYTGELFF.

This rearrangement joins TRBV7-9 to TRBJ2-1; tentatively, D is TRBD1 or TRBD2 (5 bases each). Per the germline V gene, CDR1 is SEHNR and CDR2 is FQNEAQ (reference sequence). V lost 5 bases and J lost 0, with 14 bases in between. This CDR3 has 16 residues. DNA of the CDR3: TGTGCCAGCAGCCAAGGGACGGTCAGCTCCTACAATGAGCAGTTCTTC. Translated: CASSQGTVSSYNEQFF.

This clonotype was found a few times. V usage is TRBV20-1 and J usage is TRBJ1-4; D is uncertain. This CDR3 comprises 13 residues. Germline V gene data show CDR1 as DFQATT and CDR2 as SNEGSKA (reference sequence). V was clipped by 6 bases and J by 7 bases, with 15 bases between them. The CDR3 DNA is TGCAGTGCCGTCGAGAGGCCGACTGAAAAACTGTTTTTT. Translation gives CSAVERPTEKLFF.

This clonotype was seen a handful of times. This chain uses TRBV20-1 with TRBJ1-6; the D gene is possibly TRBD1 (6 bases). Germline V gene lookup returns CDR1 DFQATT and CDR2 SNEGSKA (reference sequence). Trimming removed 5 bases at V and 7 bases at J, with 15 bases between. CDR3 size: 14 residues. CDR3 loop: CSAFEFQGNSPLHF. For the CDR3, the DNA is TGCAGTGCTTTCGAATTCCAGGGGAATTCACCCCTCCACTTT.

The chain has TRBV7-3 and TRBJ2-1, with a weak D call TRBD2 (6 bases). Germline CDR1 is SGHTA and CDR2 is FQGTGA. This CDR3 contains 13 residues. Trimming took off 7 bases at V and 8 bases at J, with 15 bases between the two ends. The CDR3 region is CASTQGPGDEQFF. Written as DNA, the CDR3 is TGTGCCAGCACCCAAGGCCCGGGGGATGAGCAGTTCTTC.

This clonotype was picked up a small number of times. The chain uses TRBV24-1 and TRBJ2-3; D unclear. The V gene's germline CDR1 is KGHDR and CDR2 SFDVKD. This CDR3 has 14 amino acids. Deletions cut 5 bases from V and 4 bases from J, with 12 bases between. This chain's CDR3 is CATSGEGWPDTQYF. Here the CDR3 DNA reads TGTGCCACCAGTGGTGAAGGGTGGCCAGATACGCAGTATTTT.

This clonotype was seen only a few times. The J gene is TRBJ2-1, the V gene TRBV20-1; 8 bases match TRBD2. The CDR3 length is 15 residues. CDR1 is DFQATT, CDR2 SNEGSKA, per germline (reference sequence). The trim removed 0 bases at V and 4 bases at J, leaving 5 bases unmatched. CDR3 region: CSARDGAGGYNEQFF. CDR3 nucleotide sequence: TGCAGTGCTAGAGATGGCGCGGGAGGTTACAATGAGCAGTTCTTC.

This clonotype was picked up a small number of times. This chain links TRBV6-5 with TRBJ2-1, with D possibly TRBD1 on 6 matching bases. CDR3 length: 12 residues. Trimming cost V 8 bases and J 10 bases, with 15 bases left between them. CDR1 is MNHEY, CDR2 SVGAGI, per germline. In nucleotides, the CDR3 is TGTGCCAGCCAGGGGCGGTCTAAGGAGCAGTTCTTC. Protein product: CASQGRSKEQFF.

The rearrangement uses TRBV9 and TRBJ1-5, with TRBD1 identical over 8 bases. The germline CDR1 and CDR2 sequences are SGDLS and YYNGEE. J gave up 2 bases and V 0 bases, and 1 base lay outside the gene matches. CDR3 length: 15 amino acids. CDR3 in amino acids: CASSVDRGGNQPQHF. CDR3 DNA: TGTGCCAGCAGCGTAGACAGGGGGGGCAATCAGCCCCAGCATTTT.

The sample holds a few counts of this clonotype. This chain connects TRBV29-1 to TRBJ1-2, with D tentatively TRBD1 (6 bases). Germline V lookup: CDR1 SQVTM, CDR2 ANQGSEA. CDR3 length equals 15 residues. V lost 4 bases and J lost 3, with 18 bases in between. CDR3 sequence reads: CSVALLGQLDYGYTF. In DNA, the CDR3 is TGCAGCGTTGCCCTCCTCGGACAGCTAGACTATGGCTACACCTTC.

This CDR3 reads CASSLSASRYYEQYV. CDR3 coding DNA: TGTGCCAGCAGTTTATCAGCTAGTCGCTACTACGAGCAGTACGTC. The chain couples TRBV27 to TRBJ2-7; D remains unclear. The CDR3 is 15 residues long. V was pared by 0 bases and J by 3 bases, with 12 bases between. Germline CDR1 MNHEY, CDR2 SMNVEV (reference sequence).

The CDR3 sequence is CASSGPTAVGKETQYF. CDR3 nucleotides: TGTGCCAGCAGCGGCCCAACGGCGGTTGGGAAAGAGACCCAGTACTTC. This chain joins TRBV5-6 and TRBJ2-5; no definite D call. V was shortened by 4 bases and J by 3 bases, with 19 bases between the two germline ends. Germline CDR1 reads SGHDT; CDR2 reads YYEEEE. The CDR3 sequence is 16 residues long.